This TCR beta chain is from a study of T cell responses to AZD1222 COVID-19 vaccine (dated by TCRdb to about 2021). About the full investigation: TCR sequencing covered roughly 230 trial participants: 200 to 220 given two doses of AZD1222 and about 26 given two doses of MenACWY control vaccine. Trial participants were enrolled into age subgroups of 18-55, 56-69 and 70-plus years, which contained 148, 28 and 57 TCR-sequenced participants, respectively.

Reading the label with the study, this specimen's time point is: about 28 days (+/-7) after the second vaccine dose. Per the publication, the treatment or condition label means: meningococcal conjugate vaccine given as trial control. Vaccinee samples were obtained from the UK trials COV001 and COV002, which included a single-blind randomized controlled phase 2/3 trial of AZD1222 (ChAdOx1 nCoV-19) in healthy adults. For TCRbeta chain sequencing, PBMC samples from trial participants were taken at day 0 and at day 28 after the second dose. The investigation overall reported the following: Reportedly, almost half of the unique spike-specific TCRs recognized epitopes lying outside the regions that are mutated in the B.1.351 and B.1.1.7 variants. After two AZD1222 doses, both the breadth and the depth of spike-specific TCRs were significantly higher than at day 0 and than in MenACWY recipients. CD4 TCRs associated with the vaccine covered the entire spike protein, and the dominant responses were in regions 160-218 and 743-854. Most participants were white British and females outnumbered males, and the authors suggested that clonal diversity may have been underestimated. In the small 56-69-year group, the increase in depth fell short of significance, most likely because of low power. Conclusions about previously exposed vaccinees are limited, since just a handful of AZD1222 recipients were seropositive for SARS-CoV-2 at baseline. No day 14 peak-response samples were available, so repertoires were characterized only after the peak T cell response.

Concerning this clone: Its target antigen remains unknown. Base-call qualities are not available, and no considerably larger clone is one nucleotide away.

The CDR3 regions of human TCRbeta chains were analyzed by immunosequencing. On the study's bioinformatics: TCRs in the repertoires were compared against a reference library of SARS-CoV-2-specific TCRs that had been generated with the MIRA antigen-specificity platform. Breadth meant the fraction of unique TCRs that were SARS-CoV-2-associated, whereas depth meant the fraction of total T cells that were SARS-CoV-2-associated. Each spike-specific TCR was assigned to its reactive spike region and to a CD4 or CD8 class using the MIRA data. Log10-transformed breadth and depth values were compared by one-way ANOVA with Sidak's multiple comparisons tests. The source is immuneACCESS, and TCRdb retained only in-frame sequences with V and J called. Part of the clones is not carried over; for the studies checked, unresolved V genes explain less than half of this, and the remainder is unexplained. That table supplies the V and J calls and clone size; D and trimming were determined from the DNA. For this sample the table gives some 170,000 clones, of which about nine tenths were detected only once. Of the sample, roughly 4% is held by the ten largest clones.

The CDR3, from cysteine to phenylalanine, totals 13 residues. CDR3 DNA is the only sequence kept; it has 39 bases, read in frame from the first base. From a lookup of the germline V gene, CDR1 and CDR2 are ENHRY and SYGVKD. The germline V and J ends show losses of 4 bases and 6 bases respectively, and no gene match explains 1 base of the junction. The TCR comes from an adult who received the MenACWY meningococcal vaccine as a control. The sequencing here drew on peripheral blood, taken 28 days after the second dose of the MenACWY control vaccine. Recombination joined TRBV10-3 with TRBJ1-2; the central 11 bases match TRBD1. Read as DNA, the sequence is TGTGCCATCAGTGCGGGACAGGGGGATGGCTACACCTTC. Its protein product is CAISAGQGDGYTF.